These 5 T cell receptor beta chains share one sample of origin, sequenced in a study of prognosis after radiotherapy for stage I lung cancer. It was by two-round multiplex PCR that TCR beta CDR3 was amplified from genomic DNA. Round-one PCR had primers specific to each TRBV and TRBJ gene. TCRdb used MiXCR to reprocess the multiplex PCR reads, holding one entry per CDR3 protein. Counted here are tens of thousands of distinct CDR3 sequences, around two fifths occurring once; the ten biggest clones make up about 31%. The source material was PBMCs, sampled before or after stereotactic body radiation therapy (not recorded which). The receptors shown here come from a donor aged 50 or older with non-small cell lung cancer.

In this sample, this clonotype turned up many times. The J gene is TRBJ2-7, the V gene TRBV2; no clear D. CDR3 size: 16 residues. V dropped 0 bases and J dropped 0 bases, with 12 bases sitting between them. The germline CDR1 and CDR2 sequences are SNHLY and FYNNEI. This CDR3 is CASSEALSKSSYEQYF. CDR3 nucleotides: TGTGCCAGCAGTGAAGCGCTTTCCAAAAGCTCCTACGAGCAGTACTTC.

This clonotype was seen ten or more times. The J gene is TRBJ1-2, the V gene TRBV9; D ambiguous. V lost 3 bases, J lost 7 bases, and 13 bases lay in between. CDR1 SGDLS and CDR2 YYNGEE come from the germline V gene. This CDR3 is built from 13 residues. As DNA, the CDR3 is TGTGCCAGCAGCGCGGGAGGTTCGGGTGGCTACACCTTC. Residues: CASSAGGSGGYTF.

Notes on this clonotype: Since a much larger clone is just one base distant, this may be a read error. The chain employs TRBV19 and TRBJ1-1, with a possible D match to TRBD1 (5 bases). V lost 6 bases to trimming and J lost 0 bases, with 11 bases between them. Germline assignment: CDR1 LNHDA and CDR2 SQIVND (reference sequence). The CDR3 is 14 amino acids. The CDR3 DNA is TGTGCCAGTAGGGCGACAGATATGAACACTGAAGCTTTCTTT. As protein: CASRATDMNTEAFF.

This clonotype has at least ten counts. CDR3 sequence: CASGVGGTASGLTGELFF. CDR3 nucleotide sequence: TGTGCCAGCGGCGTCGGGGGGACTGCTAGCGGGCTCACCGGGGAGCTGTTTTTT. This chain links TRBV18 with TRBJ2-2, with 8 bases aligning to TRBD2. From germline, CDR1 is KGHSH and CDR2 LQKENI. CDR3 size: 18 residues. Unmatched junction bases numbered 18, after V lost 8 bases and J lost 4 bases.

The chain employs TRBV7-2 and TRBJ1-6; no firm D call. Germline V gene sequence: CDR1 SGHTA, CDR2 FQGNSA. Deletions cut 1 base from V and 14 bases from J, with 12 bases between. The CDR3 length is 13 residues. CDR3 sequence: CASSLESLRTLHF. CDR3 in DNA: TGTGCCAGCAGCTTAGAGTCATTAAGGACCCTCCACTTT.